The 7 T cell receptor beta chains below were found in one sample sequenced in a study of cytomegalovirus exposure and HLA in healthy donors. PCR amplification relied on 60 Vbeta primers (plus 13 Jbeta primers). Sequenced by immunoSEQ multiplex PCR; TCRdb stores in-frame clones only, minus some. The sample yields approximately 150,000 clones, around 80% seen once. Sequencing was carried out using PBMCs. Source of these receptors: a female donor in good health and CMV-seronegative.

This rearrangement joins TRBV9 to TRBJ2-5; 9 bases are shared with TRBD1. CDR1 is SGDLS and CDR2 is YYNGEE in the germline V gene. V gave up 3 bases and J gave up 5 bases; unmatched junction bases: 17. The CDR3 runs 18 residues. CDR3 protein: CASSEEPYGGQGWETQYF. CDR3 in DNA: TGTGCCAGCAGCGAGGAACCCTATGGGGGACAGGGTTGGGAGACCCAGTACTTC.

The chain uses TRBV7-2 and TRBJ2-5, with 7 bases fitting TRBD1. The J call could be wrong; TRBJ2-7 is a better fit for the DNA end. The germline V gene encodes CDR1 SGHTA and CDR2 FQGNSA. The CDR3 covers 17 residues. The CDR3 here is CASSLRGLMRTGYEQYF. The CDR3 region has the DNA TGTGCCAGCAGCTTAAGGGGGCTGATGAGGACCGGCTACGAGCAGTACTTC.

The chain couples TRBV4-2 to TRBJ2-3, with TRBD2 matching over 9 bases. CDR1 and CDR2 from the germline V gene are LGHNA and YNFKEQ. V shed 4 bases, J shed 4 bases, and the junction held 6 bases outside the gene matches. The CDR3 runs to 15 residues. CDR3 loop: CASSPGLAKADTQYF. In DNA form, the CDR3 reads TGTGCCAGCAGCCCTGGACTAGCGAAGGCAGATACGCAGTATTTT.

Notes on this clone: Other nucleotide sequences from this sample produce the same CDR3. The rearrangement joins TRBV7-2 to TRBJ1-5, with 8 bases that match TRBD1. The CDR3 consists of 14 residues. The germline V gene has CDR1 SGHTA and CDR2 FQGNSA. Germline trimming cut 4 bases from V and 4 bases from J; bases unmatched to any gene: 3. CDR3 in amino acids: CASSSRTGNQPQHF. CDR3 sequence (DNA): TGTGCCAGCAGCTCAAGGACAGGGAATCAGCCCCAGCATTTT. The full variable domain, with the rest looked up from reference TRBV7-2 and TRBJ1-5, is GAGVSQSPSNKVTEKGKDVELRCDPISGHTALYWYRQSLGQGLEFLIYFQGNSAPDKSGLPSDRFSAERTGGSVSTLTIQRTQQEDSAVYLCASSSRTGNQPQHFGDGTRLSIL.

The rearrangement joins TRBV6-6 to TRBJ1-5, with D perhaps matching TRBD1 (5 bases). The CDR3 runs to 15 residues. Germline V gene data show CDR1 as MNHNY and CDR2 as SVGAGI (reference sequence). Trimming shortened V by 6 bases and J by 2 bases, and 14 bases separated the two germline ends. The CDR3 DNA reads TGTGCCAGCAGGGACATTGGGGATGGCAATCAGCCCCAGCATTTT. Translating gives CASRDIGDGNQPQHF.

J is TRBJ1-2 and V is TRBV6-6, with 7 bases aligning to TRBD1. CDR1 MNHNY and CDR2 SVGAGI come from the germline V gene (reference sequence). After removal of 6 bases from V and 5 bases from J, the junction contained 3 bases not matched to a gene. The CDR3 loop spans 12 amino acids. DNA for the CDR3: TGTGCCAGCAGCACAGGGGTGTATGGCTACACCTTC. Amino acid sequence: CASSTGVYGYTF.

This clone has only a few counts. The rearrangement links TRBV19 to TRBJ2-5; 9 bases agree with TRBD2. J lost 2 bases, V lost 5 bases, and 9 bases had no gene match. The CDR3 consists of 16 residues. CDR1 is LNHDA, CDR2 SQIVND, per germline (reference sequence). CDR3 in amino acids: CASSGLAGLSQETQYF. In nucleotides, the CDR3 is TGTGCCAGTAGTGGCCTAGCGGGGCTTTCACAAGAGACCCAGTACTTC.